Each of the 30 T cell receptor beta chains below was sequenced from the same sample in a study of T cell responses to AZD1222 COVID-19 vaccine. Only in-frame clones appear in the TCRdb table, and some are missing; sequencing was by immunoSEQ multiplex PCR. The data hold about 190,000 clones, with around 87% observed a single time. Sequenced here: peripheral blood, sampled on day 0 of MenACWY control vaccination. Receptors were obtained from an adult in good health.

The chain uses TRBV18 and TRBJ2-1; 9 bases agree with TRBD1. This CDR3 has 15 amino acids. CDR1 and CDR2 (germline): KGHSH, LQKENI. With 3 bases clipped from V and 5 bases from J, the junction kept 5 bases outside the gene matches. The CDR3 region has the DNA TGTGCCAGCTCACCTTCGACAGGGGGGGACAATGAGCAGTTCTTC. It specifies CASSPSTGGDNEQFF.

This clone has only one observation. The CDR3: CASTETGGNNSPLHF. In DNA, the CDR3 is TGTGCCAGTACCGAGACAGGGGGGAATAATTCACCCCTCCACTTT. J is TRBJ1-6 and V is TRBV19; the match to TRBD1 covers 9 bases. Germline V gene sequence: CDR1 LNHDA, CDR2 SQIVND (reference sequence). The length of the CDR3 is 15 residues. J lost 5 bases, V lost 7 bases, and 6 bases had no gene match.

The gene calls are TRBV19 and TRBJ2-5; the match to TRBD2 covers 8 bases. This CDR3 has 17 amino acids. The trim removed 4 bases at V and 0 bases at J, leaving 10 bases unmatched. Germline CDR1 is LNHDA and CDR2 is SQIVND (reference sequence). For the CDR3, the DNA is TGTGCCAGTAGTAAGGGACTAGGACCGTTCGACCAAGAGACCCAGTACTTC. Protein: CASSKGLGPFDQETQYF.

For this clone: At the DNA level, this CDR3 is encoded by other sequences in the same sample as well. CDR3 loop: CASSVGQGTYEQYF. In DNA, the CDR3 is TGTGCCAGCAGCGTTGGACAGGGAACGTACGAGCAGTACTTC. This rearrangement joins TRBV9 to TRBJ2-7; TRBD1 aligns across 8 bases. Germline CDR1 SGDLS, CDR2 YYNGEE. CDR3 length: 14 residues. V was clipped by 2 bases and J by 4 bases; unmatched bases: 5.

This chain connects TRBV30 to TRBJ2-3, with D perhaps TRBD2 (6 bases). The CDR3 extends over 14 amino acids. Trimming shortened V by 2 bases and J by 0 bases, and 9 bases separated the two germline ends. Germline values: CDR1 GTSNPN, CDR2 SVGIG (reference sequence). The CDR3 region has the DNA TGTGCCTGGAGTCGGGGGACTAGCACAGATACGCAGTATTTT. Translated, it gives CAWSRGTSTDTQYF.

The J gene is TRBJ1-2, the V gene TRBV28; tentative D call: TRBD1 (5 bases). In germline, CDR1 is MDHEN, CDR2 SYDVKM. V dropped 6 bases and J dropped 8 bases, with 19 bases sitting between them. The CDR3 sequence is 14 residues long. In DNA, the CDR3 is TGTGCCAGCAGCTCCGGGGGGGAAACTCGCGGCTACACCTTC. It specifies CASSSGGETRGYTF.

The rearrangement links TRBV27 to TRBJ2-7; 7 bases match TRBD2. V shed 10 bases and J 4 bases; nucleotides not matched to a gene: 10. This CDR3 comprises 13 residues. Germline V CDR1 and CDR2: MNHEY, SMNVEV (reference sequence). The CDR3 DNA reads TGTGCCACCGCCGGGGTTAGCGGGTACGAGCAGTACTTC. Its translation: CATAGVSGYEQYF.

There are a few counts of this clone. The chain uses TRBV27 and TRBJ1-6, with 7 bases that match TRBD1. The CDR3 covers 15 residues. CDR1 MNHEY and CDR2 SMNVEV come from the germline V gene (reference sequence). V shed 7 bases and J 8 bases; nucleotides not matched to a gene: 11. The CDR3 is CASNQRTGGDSPLHF. The CDR3 DNA sequence: TGTGCCAGCAACCAACGGACAGGAGGTGATTCACCCCTCCACTTT.

The rearrangement links TRBV9 to TRBJ1-6; D is unresolved. V lost 0 bases, J lost 0 bases, and 10 bases lay in between. Germline lookup yields CDR1 SGDLS and CDR2 YYNGEE. This CDR3 is 17 amino acids long. The CDR3 spells CASSVGTRSSYNSPLHF. In DNA, the CDR3 is TGTGCCAGCAGCGTAGGCACAAGGAGCTCCTATAATTCACCCCTCCACTTT.

The rearrangement uses TRBV9 and TRBJ1-3; D might be TRBD1 (5 bases). V was clipped by 1 base and J by 1 base, with 9 bases between them. Germline CDR1 reads SGDLS; CDR2 reads YYNGEE. CDR3 length: 15 residues. The CDR3 sequence is CASSVRAGSGNTIYF. CDR3 in DNA: TGTGCCAGCAGCGTACGGGCAGGGTCTGGAAACACCATATATTTT.

The chain carries TRBV23-1 and TRBJ1-1, with 7 bases fitting TRBD1. TRBV23-1 qualifies as an ORF whose function is uncertain. The V gene end was trimmed by 5 bases and the J gene end by 1 base; junction bases not matched to a gene: 19. The CDR3 runs to 19 residues. CDR3 loop: CASSITSGGDSEANTEAFF. CDR3 coding DNA: TGCGCCAGCAGTATTACCTCAGGGGGGGATAGCGAGGCGAACACTGAAGCTTTCTTT.

The V and J genes are TRBV11-2 and TRBJ2-3, with D uncertain. The germline V and J ends were trimmed by 11 bases and 1 base, with 13 bases remaining between them. Per the germline V gene, CDR1 is SGHAT and CDR2 is FQNNGV. This CDR3 is 13 amino acids long. The CDR3 reads CASLRSGTDTQYF. In nucleotides, the CDR3 is TGTGCCTCCCTCCGGTCCGGCACAGATACGCAGTATTTT.

The chain has TRBV5-1 and TRBJ2-4; D remains unclear. CDR3 length: 11 amino acids. Per the germline V gene, CDR1 is SGHRS and CDR2 is YFSETQ. Between the trimmed V and J ends, which lost 4 bases and 9 bases, there was a span of 8 bases. The CDR3 nucleotides are TGCGCCAGCAGCATTCTAAGCATTCAGTACTTC. Its translation is CASSILSIQYF.

The chain uses TRBV24-1 and TRBJ2-1; TRBD1 aligns across 7 bases. Germline CDR1 reads KGHDR; CDR2 reads SFDVKD. Trimming removed 0 bases from V and 6 bases from J; junction bases left unmatched: 16. The CDR3 loop spans 19 amino acids. CDR3 nucleotide sequence: TGTGCCACCAGTGATTTGCGCGGAACAGGGGCTCCCCTTGCCAATGAGCAGTTCTTC. Translating gives CATSDLRGTGAPLANEQFF.

This clone was observed a handful of times. This chain uses TRBV9 with TRBJ1-1; D ambiguous. Deletions cut 0 bases from V and 0 bases from J, with 12 bases between. Germline V gene lookup returns CDR1 SGDLS and CDR2 YYNGEE. The CDR3 extends over 16 amino acids. The CDR3 DNA is TGTGCCAGCAGCGTAGGGACGTCTTACATGAACACTGAAGCTTTCTTT. Translated, it gives CASSVGTSYMNTEAFF.

This clone was recorded only once. V and J are TRBV6-6 and TRBJ2-5, with a weak D call TRBD2 (7 bases). CDR1 MNHNY and CDR2 SVGAGI come from the germline V gene (reference sequence). This CDR3 has 15 amino acids. Deletions cut 6 bases from V and 4 bases from J, with 18 bases between. The CDR3 DNA follows: TGTGCCAGCAGCAGGAAGGGGGGGCATGGAGAGACCCAGTACTTC. Amino acids: CASSRKGGHGETQYF.

The chain links TRBV19 to TRBJ1-2; TRBD1 agrees at 10 bases. CDR3 length: 14 amino acids. CDR1 is LNHDA and CDR2 is SQIVND in the germline V gene (reference sequence). V dropped 5 bases and J dropped 4; count of bases not matched to a gene: 4. The CDR3 reads CASSATGGGYGYTF. CDR3 nucleotide sequence: TGTGCCAGTAGTGCGACAGGGGGCGGCTATGGCTACACCTTC.

The genes are TRBV5-4 and TRBJ1-2; D call uncertain. With 0 bases removed from V and 4 bases from J, the gap between germline ends came to 7 bases. Germline CDR1 is SGHNT and CDR2 is YYREEE (reference sequence). The CDR3 extends over 13 amino acids. CDR3 DNA: TGTGCCAGCAGCTTGGACGGACTCTATGGCTACACCTTC. It yields the protein CASSLDGLYGYTF.

This clone was seen only a few times. The rearrangement uses TRBV28 and TRBJ1-2; no definite D call. CDR3 length: 12 residues. Germline loops: CDR1 MDHEN, CDR2 SYDVKM. Trimming shortened V by 2 bases and J by 7 bases, and 8 bases separated the two germline ends. The CDR3 loop is CASSLGRSGYTF. CDR3 nucleotides: TGTGCCAGCAGTTTAGGGCGATCTGGCTACACCTTC.

The chain combines TRBV11-3 with TRBJ2-1; TRBD2 aligns across 9 bases. The CDR3 runs to 16 residues. V gave up 2 bases and J gave up 5 bases; unmatched junction bases: 7. CDR1 SGHNT and CDR2 YENEEA come from the germline V gene. The CDR3 here is CASSLRGGRADNEQFF. DNA for the CDR3: TGTGCCAGCAGCTTAAGGGGCGGGAGGGCGGACAATGAGCAGTTCTTC.

J is TRBJ2-7 and V is TRBV27; D is undetermined. Germline lookup yields CDR1 MNHEY and CDR2 SMNVEV (reference sequence). Trimming removed 6 bases from V and 0 bases from J, with 12 bases in between. CDR3 size: 14 residues. The CDR3, as DNA: TGTGCCAGCAGGGGAACCCACAGCTCCTACGAGCAGTACTTC. It encodes CASRGTHSSYEQYF.

Regarding this clone: This sample also contains other DNA sequences that code for the same CDR3. The J gene is TRBJ2-1, the V gene TRBV30; D not resolved. CDR3 length: 12 amino acids. Germline CDR1 reads GTSNPN; CDR2 reads SVGIG (reference sequence). V was cut by 0 bases and J by 4 bases, with 4 bases left in between. As DNA, the CDR3 is TGTGCCTGGAGTGTAGGGTACAATGAGCAGTTCTTC. Translation gives CAWSVGYNEQFF.

The CDR3 region has the DNA TGTGCCAGCAGGCGGTCGGAGGAAGGAGACACTGAAGCTTTCTTT. It is translated as CASRRSEEGDTEAFF. The chain recombines TRBV3-1 (or the pseudogene TRBV3-2) with TRBJ1-1; no reliable D call. Germline assignment: CDR1 LGHDT and CDR2 YNNKEL (reference sequence). Trimming left V 6 bases short and J 3 bases short, with 17 bases between. The CDR3 has 15 amino acids.

This clone was seen only a few times. The rearrangement joins TRBV5-1 to TRBJ1-2; possibly TRBD1 for D (6 bases). The germline gives CDR1 SGHRS, CDR2 YFSETQ. V was pared by 4 bases and J by 4 bases, with 14 bases between. This CDR3 contains 14 residues. The CDR3 DNA reads TGCGCCAGCAGCCCTGGGGTGGACAGCTATGGCTACACCTTC. This gives the protein CASSPGVDSYGYTF.

V gene TRBV4-1 combines with J gene TRBJ1-4, with D hard to call. This CDR3 is 16 amino acids long. Germline V gene lookup returns CDR1 MGHRA and CDR2 YSYEKL. Trimming cost V 1 base and J 8 bases, with 17 bases left between them. In nucleotides, the CDR3 is TGCGCCAGCAGCCAAGCGGTCGGCGGGCTGGGGGAAAAACTGTTTTTT. Its translation: CASSQAVGGLGEKLFF.

V usage is TRBV19 and J usage is TRBJ2-3; 7 nucleotides align to TRBD1. V shed 9 bases and J 3 bases; nucleotides not matched to a gene: 6. Germline V lookup: CDR1 LNHDA, CDR2 SQIVND (reference sequence). The CDR3 is 13 amino acids. CDR3 coding DNA: TGTGCCAGATTCGGACAGGAGACAGATACGCAGTATTTT. This translates into CARFGQETDTQYF.

The rearrangement links TRBV6-5 to TRBJ2-7; D remains unclear. Deletions cut 6 bases from V and 6 bases from J, with 9 bases between. The CDR3 is made up of 11 amino acids. In germline, CDR1 is MNHEY, CDR2 SVGAGI. In DNA, the CDR3 is TGTGCCAGCAGCCCAACCCTCGAGCAGTACTTC. Protein: CASSPTLEQYF.

The J gene is TRBJ2-1, the V gene TRBV7-3, with 9 nucleotides matching TRBD2. Germline V CDR1 and CDR2: SGHTA, FQGTGA. The CDR3 totals 16 residues. With 2 bases clipped from V and 6 bases from J, the junction kept 8 bases outside the gene matches. The DNA of the CDR3 is TGTGCCAGCAGCTTAGTGTCCGGACTAGCGATCAATGAGCAGTTCTTC. Protein: CASSLVSGLAINEQFF.

This chain connects TRBV5-5 to TRBJ1-3; D is uncertain. The CDR3 runs 12 residues. The V end was cut by 0 bases, the J end by 7 bases, with 5 bases between. Germline V lookup: CDR1 SGHKS, CDR2 YYEKEE (reference sequence). CDR3 sequence: CASSLDMNTIYF. The CDR3 coding sequence is TGTGCCAGCAGCTTGGACATGAACACCATATATTTT. Together with reference TRBV5-5 and TRBJ1-3, the CDR3 gives the full variable domain: DAGVTQSPTHLIKTRGQQVTLRCSPISGHKSVSWYQQVLGQGPQFIFQYYEKEERGRGNFPDRFSARQFPNYSSELNVNALLLGDSALYLCASSLDMNTIYFGEGSWLTVV.

V is TRBV7-3 and J is TRBJ1-1; no reliable D call. The CDR3 extends over 11 amino acids. Germline V gene lookup returns CDR1 SGHTA and CDR2 FQGTGA. Trimming pared 4 bases from V and 8 bases from J, leaving 8 bases between. The DNA of the CDR3 is TGTGCCAGCAGCTCCGGACTGGAAGCTTTCTTT. This translates into CASSSGLEAFF.